This T cell receptor beta chain was sequenced during a study of type 1 regulatory T cells. Study information: An in vitro protocol generated T-allo10, a Tr1-enriched, alloantigen-specific CD4 T cell product. General study results and limits: Compared with non-Tr1 cells, Tr1 cells showed a narrower TCR repertoire.

On this clonotype: No antigen is known for it.

In TCRdb, the reads were re-called with MiXCR into one record per CDR3 protein. The table has 60,000 to 70,000 distinct CDR3 sequences, just under 50% seen once. CDR3 size: 14 residues. Looked up from germline, CDR1 is SGHRS and CDR2 is YFSETQ. The V end lost 2 bases, the J end lost 7 bases, and 13 bases lay between the germline ends. This chain links TRBV5-1 with TRBJ2-1, with D perhaps given as TRBD1 or TRBD2 (5 bases each). This TCR derives from a human donor in good health. Sequenced: cultured non-Tr1 T cells, either the whole culture or a sorted T cell fraction (not recorded which). The CDR3 bases are TGCGCCAGCAGCTTTGGGACCGGTGGGAATGAGCAGTTCTTC. This translates into CASSFGTGGNEQFF. Complete variable domain (other parts from reference TRBV5-1 and TRBJ2-1): KAGVTQTPRYLIKTRGQQVTLSCSPISGHRSVSWYQQTPGQGLQFLFEYFSETQRNKGNFPGRFSGRQFSNSRSEMNVSTLELGDSALYLCASSFGTGGNEQFFGPGTRLTVL.